Listed below are T cell receptor beta chains from one sample, sequenced in a study of cytomegalovirus exposure and HLA in healthy donors. Produced via immunoSEQ multiplex PCR; TCRdb's table is partial and in-frame only. The sample shows roughly 120,000 clones, nearly 70% of them seen only once. The sequenced sample consisted of PBMCs. These receptor sequences come from a woman in her sixties or seventies in good health and CMV-seropositive. CDR3s include the opening cysteine and the closing phenylalanine or tryptophan. A D gene is named only where the DNA matches it firmly. Size values are once, few and many counts, or a class for expanded clones, and some rows have none.

>NA|few|TRBV10-3|TRBJ1-1
TGTGCCATCAGTGACCCGACAGGGAACACTGAAGCTTTCTTT
CAISDPTGNTEAFF
>NA|NA|TRBV19|TRBJ1-4
TGTGCCAGTAGTACCCCGGTTCGGGGAGGAGAAAAACTGTTTTTT
CASSTPVRGGEKLFF
>NA|NA|TRBV4-1|TRBJ2-1
TGCGCCAGCAGCCAAGAAGAACTACGGGGGGCTCCCTACAATGAGCAGTTCTTC
CASSQEELRGAPYNEQFF
>NA|once|TRBV15|TRBJ1-1
TGTGCCACCACCCCGGCGGGTGCCACTGAAGCTTTCTTT
CATTPAGATEAFF
>TRBD2|NA|TRBV11-2|TRBJ2-3
TGTGCCAGCAGCCCACGGGAAGGAGCGGGGACCACAGATACGCAGTATTTT
CASSPREGAGTTDTQYF
>TRBD1|NA|TRBV4-3|TRBJ2-7
TGCGCCAGCAGCCACTCCGGGACAGGCGAGTACGAGCAGTACTTC
CASSHSGTGEYEQYF
>NA|NA|TRBV30|TRBJ1-2
TGTGCCTGGAGTACCTGGAGTGACTATGGCTACACCTTC
CAWSTWSDYGYTF
>NA|NA|TRBV7-9|TRBJ1-2
TGTGCCAGCAGCTCGACGGGGACTTATGGCTACACCTTC
CASSSTGTYGYTF
>NA|few|TRBV5-6|TRBJ1-2
TGTGCCAGCAGCTTGCGGGGGGTCCTCTATGGCTACACCTTC
CASSLRGVLYGYTF
>NA|NA|TRBV7-9|TRBJ2-5
TGTGCCAGCAGCTCCTCCGGACAACTGAAACAAGAGACCCAGTACTTC
CASSSSGQLKQETQYF
>NA|many|TRBV15|TRBJ2-7
TGTGCCACCAGCTCAGGGAGGCTGACGACCTACGAGCAGTACTTC
CATSSGRLTTYEQYF
>NA|NA|TRBV28|TRBJ1-5
TGTGCCAGCAGTTTGGTTTGGCAGGGGAACAATCAGCCCCAGCATTTT
CASSLVWQGNNQPQHF
>NA|once|TRBV25-1|TRBJ1-2
TGTGCCAGCAGTGACCACGTCCCTTCGACAGTCCCCTACACCTTC
CASSDHVPSTVPYTF
>TRBD1|once|TRBV27|TRBJ1-2
TGTGCCAGCAGTTCTCACGGGACAGGGGAACAAGGCTACACCTTC
CASSSHGTGEQGYTF
>NA|NA|TRBV5-1|TRBJ1-5
TGCGCCAGCAGCGGAGCGGGACGGATAAATCAGCCCCAGCATTTT
CASSGAGRINQPQHF
>TRBD1|NA|TRBV7-8|TRBJ1-3
TGTGCCAGCAGCTTAGATAGGGACAGACTCACTTCGGGAAACACCATATATTTT
CASSLDRDRLTSGNTIYF
>TRBD1|few|TRBV5-4|TRBJ2-3
TGTGCCAGCAGCCTAGCCGGGACAGGCAGCACAGATACGCAGTATTTT
CASSLAGTGSTDTQYF
>TRBD2|NA|TRBV6-5|TRBJ2-5
TGTGCCAGCAGACTAGCGGGGGGCCAAGAGACCCAGTACTTC
CASRLAGGQETQYF
>TRBD1|NA|TRBV9|TRBJ2-2
TGTGCCAGCAGCGTACTCCCGACAGGGGGCGCGAACACCGGGGAGCTGTTTTTT
CASSVLPTGGANTGELFF
>TRBD2|NA|TRBV6-4|TRBJ2-1
TGTGCCAGCAGTCTACTAGCGGGGGGCCAAGAGCAGTTCTTC
CASSLLAGGQEQFF
>NA|NA|TRBV6-1|TRBJ2-7
TGTGCCAGCAGTGAAGGGGACAGGTTGGGGGACTACTACGAGCAGTACTTC
CASSEGDRLGDYYEQYF
>TRBD1|NA|TRBV2|TRBJ1-1
TGTGCCAGCGCGCCCGGGACAGGGGGTACTGAAGCTTTCTTT
CASAPGTGGTEAFF
>NA|NA|TRBV29-1|TRBJ2-1
TGCAGCGTACACCGGGACAACTCCTACAATGAGCAGTTCTTC
CSVHRDNSYNEQFF
>TRBD1|NA|TRBV29-1|TRBJ1-2
TGCAGCGTTGGACAGGGGGATGACTACACCTTC
CSVGQGDDYTF
>NA|NA|TRBV30|TRBJ2-7
TGTGCCTGGAGGGAGGGTAGCTCCTACGAGCAGTACTTC
CAWREGSSYEQYF
>TRBD1|NA|TRBV18|TRBJ1-2
TGTGCCAGCTCACCGCAGGACAGGGAGGGTGGCTACACCTTC
CASSPQDREGGYTF
>NA|NA|TRBV9|TRBJ1-2
TGTGCCAGCAGCTCGAGACCAGGGGTGTATGGCTACACCTTC
CASSSRPGVYGYTF
>TRBD2|NA|TRBV19|TRBJ2-1
TGTGCCAGTAGGGGAAAGCGGGGGCCTCACGATGAGCAGTTCTTC
CASRGKRGPHDEQFF
>TRBD1|NA|TRBV6-5|TRBJ2-7
TGTGCCAGCAGTTATCGGCCACAGGGGAACGAGCAGTACTTC
CASSYRPQGNEQYF
>NA|few|TRBV7-9|TRBJ1-6
TGTGCCAGCAGCTTGACAGGACCACCCCTCCACTTT
CASSLTGPPLHF
>TRBD1|NA|TRBV12-5|TRBJ2-7
TGTGCTAGTGGCCGGACAGGGGGCAACTACGAGCAGTACTTC
CASGRTGGNYEQYF
>NA|NA|TRBV27|TRBJ1-2
TGTGCCAGCAGTTTACCCGACGGACTCTATGGCTACACCTTC
CASSLPDGLYGYTF
>NA|NA|TRBV18|TRBJ2-3
TGTGCCAGCTCACCGTCAGGGCCGAGGGATACGCAGTATTTT
CASSPSGPRDTQYF
>NA|NA|TRBV6-6|TRBJ1-5
TGTGCTAGCAGTTACGGGCAGGGGATCAATCAGCCCCAGCATTTT
CASSYGQGINQPQHF
>NA|NA|TRBV27|TRBJ2-7
TGTGCCAGCTCGACGGGGTACGAGCAGTACTTC
CASSTGYEQYF
>TRBD1|NA|TRBV19|TRBJ1-1
TGTGCCAGTAGTATCAACAGGGGTTTGAACACTGAAGCTTTCTTT
CASSINRGLNTEAFF
>TRBD1|NA|TRBV14|TRBJ2-5
TGTGCCAGCAGCCAACTGACCGGGACAGGGGGCAGGGAGACCCAGTACTTC
CASSQLTGTGGRETQYF
>NA|NA|TRBV10-3|TRBJ1-2
TGTGCCATCAGTGAGCAGCAGGTTGGCTACACCTTC
CAISEQQVGYTF
>TRBD2|NA|TRBV6-1|TRBJ2-5
TGTGCCAGCAGTGAGGGAATAGCGGGGGGGCTTTCTTGGGGGACCCAGTACTTC
CASSEGIAGGLSWGTQYF
>NA|NA|TRBV30|TRBJ1-1
TGTGCCTGCCAGGGGCGACCGAACACTGAAGCTTTCTTT
CACQGRPNTEAFF
>NA|NA|TRBV29-1|TRBJ2-3
TGCATCACCGAGAGGGACACAGATACGCAGTATTTT
CITERDTDTQYF
>TRBD2|NA|TRBV7-2|TRBJ2-7
TGTGCCAGCAGCTTAGGGGGGGGGATCTACGAGCAGTACTTC
CASSLGGGIYEQYF
>TRBD2|NA|TRBV27|TRBJ2-1
TGTGCCAGCAATCTAGCGGGGCGGGAACACAATGAGCAGTTCTTC
CASNLAGREHNEQFF
>NA|NA|TRBV6-5|TRBJ1-4
TGTGCCAGCGCCTTAATAGGACAGATTAATGAAAAACTGTTTTTT
CASALIGQINEKLFF
>NA|few|TRBV4-1|TRBJ2-1
TGCGCCAGCAGCCAAGCTCTCCTTAGGGCAGGGCACAATGAGCAGTTCTTC
CASSQALLRAGHNEQFF
>TRBD2|once|TRBV2|TRBJ2-1
TGTGCCAGCAGGTCTAGCGGGGGAACATACAATGAGCAGTTCTTC
CASRSSGGTYNEQFF
>TRBD1|NA|TRBV5-1|TRBJ2-2
TGCGCCAGCAGCTTGGGGACAGGGGACACCGGGGAGCTGTTTTTT
CASSLGTGDTGELFF
>TRBD1|NA|TRBV5-1|TRBJ2-1
TGCGCCAGCAGCTCTTCAGGGACAGGGGGGTCCTACAATGAGCAGTTCTTC
CASSSSGTGGSYNEQFF
>NA|few|TRBV7-2|TRBJ2-5
TGTGCCAGCAGCTTAGGAGTGGCTAGAGCGACCCAGTACTTC
CASSLGVARATQYF
>TRBD1|once|TRBV7-2|TRBJ2-1
TGTGCCAGCAGCCCCGGACAGGGATTCTACAATGAGCAGTTCTTC
CASSPGQGFYNEQFF
>NA|NA|TRBV20-1|TRBJ1-2
TGCAGTGCTAGCACAGGGCAAGGCTACACCTTC
CSASTGQGYTF
>TRBD2|NA|TRBV7-2|TRBJ2-7
TGTGCCAGCAGCTTAGTGGGGGGACTAGTCTCCTACGAGCAGTACTTC
CASSLVGGLVSYEQYF